These 13 T cell receptor beta chains originate from one sample sequenced in a study of cytomegalovirus exposure and HLA in healthy donors. The PCR contained 60 Vbeta and 13 Jbeta primers. Some clones are missing from TCRdb's copy, which holds only in-frame ones; the method was immunoSEQ multiplex PCR. The repertoire holds about 200,000 clones, with 70% to 80% as singletons. Sequenced: PBMCs. All receptors derive from a girl aged 10-17 years in good health and CMV-seropositive.

The chain carries TRBV7-2 and TRBJ1-2; D not certain. This CDR3 is 14 amino acids long. Germline assignment: CDR1 SGHTA and CDR2 FQGNSA. Between the trimmed V and J ends, which lost 2 bases and 8 bases, there was a span of 15 bases. The CDR3 nucleotides read TGTGCCAGCAGCTTATCAGGCTCACCCAAGGGCTACACCTTC. Translation: CASSLSGSPKGYTF.

To note about this clone: The identical CDR3 is also encoded by other nucleotide sequences in the sample. This chain links TRBV6-5 with TRBJ2-3; D gene unclear. The V gene's germline CDR1 is MNHEY and CDR2 SVGAGI. The CDR3 totals 14 residues. The germline V and J ends were trimmed by 0 bases and 0 bases, with 4 bases remaining between them. CDR3 protein: CASSYSSSTDTQYF. The CDR3 region has the DNA TGTGCCAGCAGTTACTCGTCTAGCACAGATACGCAGTATTTT.

The chain carries TRBV7-2 and TRBJ1-1, with no clear D. In germline, CDR1 is SGHTA, CDR2 FQGNSA. Deletions cut 1 base from V and 3 bases from J, with 12 bases between. The CDR3 is 15 amino acids. The CDR3 region has the DNA TGTGCCAGCAGCTTAGTTTCGGTCTTGGACACTGAAGCTTTCTTT. Its translation is CASSLVSVLDTEAFF.

This sequence joins TRBV7-8 and TRBJ2-5; D gene unclear. The CDR3 has 13 residues. The germline gives CDR1 SGHVS, CDR2 FQNEAQ. The V and J ends lost 1 base and 3 bases respectively, with 6 bases between them. The CDR3 coding sequence is TGTGCCAGCAGCTTAGATGCTAAAGAGACCCAGTACTTC. Translating it yields CASSLDAKETQYF.

The CDR3 sequence: CAISESPGNQPQHF. The DNA for the CDR3 is TGTGCCATCAGTGAGTCCCCAGGAAACCAGCCCCAGCATTTT. The chain is built from TRBV10-3 and TRBJ1-5; D unclear. Germline-derived CDR1 and CDR2 are ENHRY and SYGVKD. The CDR3 runs 14 residues. The germline V and J ends were trimmed by 0 bases and 7 bases, with 10 bases remaining between them.

This clone was detected only a few times. The chain carries TRBV10-2 and TRBJ2-3; D possibly corresponds to TRBD2 (6 bases). Between the trimmed V and J ends, which lost 9 bases and 3 bases, there was a span of 13 bases. Germline V gene data show CDR1 as WSHSY and CDR2 as SAAADI. The CDR3 runs 13 residues. The CDR3 loop reads CASSGVQTDTQYF. The CDR3 DNA sequence: TGCGCCAGTTCGGGGGTCCAAACAGATACGCAGTATTTT.

This chain links TRBV7-2 with TRBJ1-2; the D is unclear. Between the trimmed V and J ends, which lost 1 base and 2 bases, there was a span of 11 bases. From germline, CDR1 is SGHTA and CDR2 FQGNSA. This CDR3 contains 15 residues. The CDR3 spells CASSLETGANYGYTF. In DNA form, the CDR3 reads TGTGCCAGCAGCTTAGAGACGGGAGCAAACTATGGCTACACCTTC.

V and J are TRBV4-1 and TRBJ1-2, with D hard to call. This CDR3 is 17 amino acids long. The V gene lost 0 bases and the J gene lost 2 bases, with 16 bases spanning the gap. Germline values: CDR1 MGHRA, CDR2 YSYEKL. The CDR3 here is CASSQDPLSYLNYGYTF. In DNA, the CDR3 is TGCGCCAGCAGCCAAGATCCCTTAAGTTACTTAAACTATGGCTACACCTTC.

This clone was counted a few times. V is TRBV18 and J is TRBJ1-5; tentatively, D is TRBD1 (5 bases). This CDR3 has 14 residues. Germline values: CDR1 KGHSH, CDR2 LQKENI. V lost 2 bases and J lost 9, with 14 bases in between. This CDR3 reads CASSPGAASGPQHF. The CDR3 nucleotides read TGTGCCAGCTCACCAGGGGCCGCCTCGGGGCCCCAGCATTTT.

V gene TRBV5-1 combines with J gene TRBJ1-3; perhaps TRBD1 as D (6 bases). Per the germline V gene, CDR1 is SGHRS and CDR2 is YFSETQ. V was shortened by 7 bases and J by 2 bases, with 19 bases between the two germline ends. There are 16 residues in the CDR3. As DNA, the CDR3 is TGCGCCAGCCAACCCCGAGGGGGATGGGCTGGAAACACCATATATTTT. Encoded protein: CASQPRGGWAGNTIYF.

The chain uses TRBV6-1 and TRBJ1-3, with TRBD1 matching over 8 bases. The germline V gene encodes CDR1 MNHNS and CDR2 SASEGT. The junction had 4 bases not matched to a gene; V was cut back by 6 bases and J by 3 bases. The CDR3 is made up of 14 amino acids. The CDR3 region is CASRPDRGGNTIYF. The CDR3 DNA sequence: TGTGCCAGCAGACCCGACAGGGGTGGAAACACCATATATTTT.

This clone was seen a handful of times. The chain is built from TRBV6-5 and TRBJ1-5, with unresolved D. V was trimmed by 1 base and J by 5 bases, leaving 6 bases between them. The CDR3 runs 13 residues. CDR1 and CDR2 from the germline V gene are MNHEY and SVGAGI. The CDR3 here is CASSYFRYQPQHF. CDR3 nucleotides: TGTGCCAGCAGTTACTTCAGGTATCAGCCCCAGCATTTT.

The rearrangement uses TRBV6-1 and TRBJ2-6; perhaps TRBD2 as D (5 bases). V was cut by 2 bases and J by 0 bases, with 8 bases left in between. Germline V gives CDR1 MNHNS, CDR2 SASEGT. The CDR3 is 16 residues long. Here the CDR3 DNA reads TGTGCCAGCAGTGAAAGCGGTAGCTCTGGGGCCAACGTCCTGACTTTC. Translation: CASSESGSSGANVLTF.